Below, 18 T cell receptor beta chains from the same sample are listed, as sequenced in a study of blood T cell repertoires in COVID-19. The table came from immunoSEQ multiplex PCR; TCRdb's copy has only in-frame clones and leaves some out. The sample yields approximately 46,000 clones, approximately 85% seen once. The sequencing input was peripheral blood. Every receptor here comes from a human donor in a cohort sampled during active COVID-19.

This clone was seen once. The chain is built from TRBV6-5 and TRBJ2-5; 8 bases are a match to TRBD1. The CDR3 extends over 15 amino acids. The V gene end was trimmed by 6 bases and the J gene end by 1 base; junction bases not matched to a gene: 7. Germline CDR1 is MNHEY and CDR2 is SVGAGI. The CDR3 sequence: CASRTGTGGQETQYF. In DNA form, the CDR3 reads TGTGCCAGCAGAACCGGGACAGGAGGCCAAGAGACCCAGTACTTC.

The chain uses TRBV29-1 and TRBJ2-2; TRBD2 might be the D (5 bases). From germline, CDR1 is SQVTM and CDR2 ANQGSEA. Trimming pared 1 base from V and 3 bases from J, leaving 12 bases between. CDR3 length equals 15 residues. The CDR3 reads CSVEGKGDYTGELFF. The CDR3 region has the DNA TGCAGCGTTGAAGGAAAGGGAGACTACACCGGGGAGCTGTTTTTT.

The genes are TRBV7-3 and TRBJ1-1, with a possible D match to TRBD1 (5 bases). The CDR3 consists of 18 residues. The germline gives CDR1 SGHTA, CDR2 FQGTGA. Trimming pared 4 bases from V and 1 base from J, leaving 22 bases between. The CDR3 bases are TGTGCCAGCAGCTCCCGGGGCCGGGGGGAAAGGAGGAACACTGAAGCTTTCTTT. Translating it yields CASSSRGRGERRNTEAFF.

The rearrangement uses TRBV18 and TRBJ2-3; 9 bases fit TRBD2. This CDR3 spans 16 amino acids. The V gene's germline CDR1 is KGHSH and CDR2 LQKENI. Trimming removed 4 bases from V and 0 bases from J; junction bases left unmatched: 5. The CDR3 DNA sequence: TGTGCCAGCTCACGGGCTAGCGGGACCAGCACAGATACGCAGTATTTT. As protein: CASSRASGTSTDTQYF.

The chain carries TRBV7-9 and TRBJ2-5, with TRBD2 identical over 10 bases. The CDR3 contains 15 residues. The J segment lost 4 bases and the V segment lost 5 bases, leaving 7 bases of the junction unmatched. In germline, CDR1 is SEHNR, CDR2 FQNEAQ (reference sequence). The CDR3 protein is CASSHSLAGAETQYF. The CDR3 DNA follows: TGTGCCAGCAGCCACAGCCTAGCGGGGGCAGAGACCCAGTACTTC.

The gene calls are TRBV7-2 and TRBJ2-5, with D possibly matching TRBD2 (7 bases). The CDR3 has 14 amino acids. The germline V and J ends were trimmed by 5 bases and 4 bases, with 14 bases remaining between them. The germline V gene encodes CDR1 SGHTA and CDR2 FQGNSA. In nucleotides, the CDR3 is TGTGCCAGCAGCATTGGACTAGGGGGAGAGACCCAGTACTTC. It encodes CASSIGLGGETQYF.

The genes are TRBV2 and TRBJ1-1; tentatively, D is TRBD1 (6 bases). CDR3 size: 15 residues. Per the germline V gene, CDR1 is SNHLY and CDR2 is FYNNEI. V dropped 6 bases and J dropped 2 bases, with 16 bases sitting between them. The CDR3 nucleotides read TGTGCCAGCAGCAGGTTAGGGACAAGAAACACTGAAGCTTTCTTT. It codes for CASSRLGTRNTEAFF.

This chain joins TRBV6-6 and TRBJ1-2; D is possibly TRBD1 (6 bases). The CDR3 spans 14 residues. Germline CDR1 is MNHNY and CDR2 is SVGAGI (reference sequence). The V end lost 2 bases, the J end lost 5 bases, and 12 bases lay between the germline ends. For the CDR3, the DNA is TGTGCCAGCAGTTACGAGGCAGGGGTATATGGCTACACCTTC. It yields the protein CASSYEAGVYGYTF.

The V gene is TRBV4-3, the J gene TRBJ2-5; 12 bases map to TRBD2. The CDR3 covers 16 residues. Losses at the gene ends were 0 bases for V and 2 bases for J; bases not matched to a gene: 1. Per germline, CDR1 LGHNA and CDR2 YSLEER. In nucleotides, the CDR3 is TGCGCCAGCAGCCAAGATGGGACTAGCGGGCAAGAGACCCAGTACTTC. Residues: CASSQDGTSGQETQYF.

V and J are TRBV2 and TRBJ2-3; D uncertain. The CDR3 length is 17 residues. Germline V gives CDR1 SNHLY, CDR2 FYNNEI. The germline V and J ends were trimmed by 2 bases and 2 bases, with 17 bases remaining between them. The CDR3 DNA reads TGTGCCAGCAGTGAAACCGGAGCAGAGACCTTCACAGATACGCAGTATTTT. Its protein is CASSETGAETFTDTQYF.

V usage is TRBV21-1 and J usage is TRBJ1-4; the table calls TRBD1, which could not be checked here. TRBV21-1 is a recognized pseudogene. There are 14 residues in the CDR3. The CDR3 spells CASRFDKHNEKLFF. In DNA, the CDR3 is TGTGCCAGCAGGTTCGACAAACATAATGAAAAACTGTTTTTT.

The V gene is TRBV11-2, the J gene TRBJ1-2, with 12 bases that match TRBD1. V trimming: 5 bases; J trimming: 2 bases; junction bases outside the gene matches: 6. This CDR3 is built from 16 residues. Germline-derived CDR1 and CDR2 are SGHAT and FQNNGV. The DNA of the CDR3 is TGTGCCAGCAGCCTCCCCGGGACAGGGGGCAACTATGGCTACACCTTC. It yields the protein CASSLPGTGGNYGYTF.

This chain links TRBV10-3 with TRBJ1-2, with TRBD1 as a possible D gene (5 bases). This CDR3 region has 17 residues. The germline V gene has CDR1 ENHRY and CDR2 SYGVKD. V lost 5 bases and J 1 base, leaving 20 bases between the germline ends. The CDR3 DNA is TGTGCCATCAGTCCCCCCGGGGGTGGGGCTGTTAACTATGGCTACACCTTC. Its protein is CAISPPGGGAVNYGYTF.

CDR3 DNA: TGTGCCAGCAGCGGGACTAGCGCCCACAATGAGCAGTTCTTC. Amino acids: CASSGTSAHNEQFF. The rearrangement links TRBV2 to TRBJ2-1, with 10 bases matching TRBD2. The V and J ends lost 6 bases and 5 bases, in that order; junction bases with no gene match: 4. Germline CDR1 reads SNHLY; CDR2 reads FYNNEI. The CDR3 sequence is 14 residues long.

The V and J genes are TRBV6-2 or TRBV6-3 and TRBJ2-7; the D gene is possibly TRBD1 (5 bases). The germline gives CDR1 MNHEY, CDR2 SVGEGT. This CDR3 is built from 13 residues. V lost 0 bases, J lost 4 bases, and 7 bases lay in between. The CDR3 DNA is TGTGCCAGCAGTTACTCACAGGCGTACGAGCAGTACTTC. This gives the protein CASSYSQAYEQYF.

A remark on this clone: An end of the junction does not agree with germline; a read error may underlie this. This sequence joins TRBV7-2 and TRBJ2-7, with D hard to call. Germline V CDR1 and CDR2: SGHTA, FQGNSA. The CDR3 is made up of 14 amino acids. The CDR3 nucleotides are TGTGCCAGCAGTTTAGGGCCTCAAAACTACGAGCAGTACTTC. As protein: CASSLGPQNYEQYF.

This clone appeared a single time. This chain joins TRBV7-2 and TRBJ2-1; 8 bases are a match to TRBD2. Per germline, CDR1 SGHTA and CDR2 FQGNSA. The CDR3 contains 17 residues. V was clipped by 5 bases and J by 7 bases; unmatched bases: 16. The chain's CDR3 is CASSPPLGLGIENEQFF. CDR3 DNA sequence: TGTGCCAGCAGCCCTCCGTTGGGACTAGGGATTGAGAATGAGCAGTTCTTC.

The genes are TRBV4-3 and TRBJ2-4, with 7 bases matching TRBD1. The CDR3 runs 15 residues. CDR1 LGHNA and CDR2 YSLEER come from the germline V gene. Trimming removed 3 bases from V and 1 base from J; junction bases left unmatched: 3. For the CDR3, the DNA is TGCGCCAGCAGCCAGACGACAGGGGCCAAAAACATTCAGTACTTC. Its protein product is CASSQTTGAKNIQYF.